This T cell receptor beta chain comes out of a study of blood T cell repertoires in COVID-19. Study-wide context: Donors in the United States, Italy and Spain gave samples during acute or convalescent COVID-19. In each case, the material was cDNA or gDNA derived from T cells, B-cell-depleted T cells, or PBMCs.

CDR1 and CDR2 (germline): MNHNY, SVGAGI (reference sequence). V shed 7 bases and J 2 bases; nucleotides not matched to a gene: 4. This CDR3 is built from 13 residues. Methods used by the authors: Researchers report that nucleated cell counts were estimated from reference gene primer amplification. The data were produced by immunoSEQ multiplex PCR, yet TCRdb's version contains in-frame clones alone and is incomplete. Clone size and V and J calls were adopted from that table, with D and trimming inferred from the DNA. The sample consists of 120,000 or so clones, 70% to 90% of them appearing once. The source of this sequence is a human donor in a cohort sampled during active COVID-19. The sequencing input was peripheral blood. This sequence joins TRBV6-6 and TRBJ1-1; 7 bases line up with TRBD1. The CDR3: CASNRDSNTEAFF. Here the CDR3 DNA reads TGTGCCAGCAACCGGGACAGCAACACTGAAGCTTTCTTT.